The sequence of this T cell receptor beta chain was determined in a study of blood T cell repertoires in COVID-19. Turning to the study itself: There were acute and convalescent COVID-19 samples, and they came from the United States, Italy and Spain.

Individuals drawn from some 25 US areas were about 18 to 90 years old. In the original analysis: Researchers report that nucleated cell counts were estimated from reference gene primer amplification. Data came from immunoSEQ multiplex PCR; TCRdb stores just in-frame clones and leaves some out. V, J and clone size reflect that table, while D and trimming were determined from the DNA. The sample records approximately 450,000 clones, 70% to 90% being singletons. Trimming stripped 5 bases from V and 3 bases from J, with 11 bases between. The CDR3 covers 14 residues. The germline V gene encodes CDR1 ENHRY and CDR2 SYGVKD.

This clonotype was sampled from a woman between 18 and 29 years old with acute COVID-19. Sequenced: PBMCs or T cells enriched from blood (not recorded which). The chain couples TRBV10-3 to TRBJ1-5; D is perhaps TRBD1 (5 bases). The CDR3 loop reads CAISPDSFNQPQHF. Here the CDR3 DNA reads TGTGCCATCAGTCCCGACAGTTTCAATCAGCCCCAGCATTTT.